Shown below are 17 T cell receptor beta chains from a single sample sequenced in a study of shared clonotypes between healthy human individuals. TCRdb's copy holds only in-frame clones and misses some; the assay was immunoSEQ multiplex PCR. Found here are 450,000 to 500,000 clones, around 80% of them singletons; the top ten hold about 12%. Sequencing was done on a sample of PBMCs. The receptor source for this set is a woman between 40 and 55 years old in good health. Some clones in this sample may be carry-over from other donors' samples.

This rearrangement joins TRBV19 to TRBJ2-7; a weak D match, TRBD2 (5 bases). Germline loops: CDR1 LNHDA, CDR2 SQIVND (reference sequence). There are 14 residues in the CDR3. Deletions cut 3 bases from V and 2 bases from J, with 11 bases between. CDR3 protein: CASSITAGPYEQYF. The CDR3 region has the DNA TGTGCCAGTAGTATTACGGCGGGCCCCTACGAGCAGTACTTC.

The chain links TRBV2 to TRBJ2-5, with 11 bases lining up with TRBD1. This CDR3 has 15 residues. V shed 1 base, J shed 4 bases, and the junction held 2 bases outside the gene matches. Germline CDR1 is SNHLY and CDR2 is FYNNEI. The CDR3 DNA sequence: TGTGCCAGCAGTGAAGAAGGGACAGGGGGAGAGACCCAGTACTTC. It is translated as CASSEEGTGGETQYF.

There are a few counts of this clone. The rearrangement uses TRBV30 and TRBJ2-5, with 13 bases aligning to TRBD2. Judging by the DNA end, TRBJ2-7 fits better; the J call may be wrong. The CDR3 sequence is 16 residues long. The germline gives CDR1 GTSNPN, CDR2 SVGIG (reference sequence). The DNA for the CDR3 is TGTGCCTGGAGTTCTCCGGGACTAGCGGGACGCTACGAGCAGTACTTC. It codes for CAWSSPGLAGRYEQYF.

The V and J genes are TRBV15 and TRBJ2-3; 9 positions agree with TRBD2. With V trimmed by 5 bases and J by 1 base, 7 bases remained unmatched. This CDR3 is 16 amino acids long. Germline V gene lookup returns CDR1 LNHNV and CDR2 YYDKDF (reference sequence). The CDR3 DNA reads TGTGCCACCAGCGTTAGCGGGAGCGGAGGCACAGATACGCAGTATTTT. Translated: CATSVSGSGGTDTQYF.

The V call is TRBV7-2, the J call TRBJ2-5; 7 bases are shared with TRBD1. With the DNA end fitting TRBJ2-7 better, the J assignment may be wrong. The CDR3 sequence is 16 residues long. The germline CDR1 and CDR2 sequences are SGHTA and FQGNSA. This CDR3 reads CASSLPRDSRAYEQYF. Here the CDR3 DNA reads TGTGCCAGCAGCTTACCACGGGACAGCAGGGCCTACGAGCAGTACTTC.

V is TRBV30 and J is TRBJ2-1; tentatively, D is TRBD2 (5 bases). The V gene's germline CDR1 is GTSNPN and CDR2 SVGIG (reference sequence). V lost 1 base and J 14 bases, leaving 15 bases between the germline ends. The CDR3 has 12 amino acids. In DNA form, the CDR3 reads TGTGCCTGGAGTGGGGGTGGGAGAGTTAAGTTCTTC. Translation gives CAWSGGGRVKFF.

The chain has TRBV4-2 and TRBJ2-2; D uncertain. V shed 1 base and J shed 8 bases, with 5 bases lying between them. Germline V gene lookup returns CDR1 LGHNA and CDR2 YNFKEQ. CDR3 size: 12 residues. As DNA, the CDR3 is TGTGCCAGCAGCCAAGTCTTGGGGGAGCTGTTTTTT. Translated: CASSQVLGELFF.

V gene TRBV2 combines with J gene TRBJ2-7; 8 bases fit TRBD2. The CDR3 covers 15 residues. CDR1 is SNHLY and CDR2 is FYNNEI in the germline V gene. V lost 6 bases, J lost 5 bases, and 12 bases stayed unmatched. CDR3 loop: CASRRGGRAGDEQYF. CDR3 DNA: TGTGCCAGCAGGAGGGGGGGAAGAGCGGGAGACGAGCAGTACTTC.

The rearrangement uses TRBV27 and TRBJ2-5, with TRBD2 identical over 8 bases. This CDR3 is built from 15 residues. V was pared by 3 bases and J by 1 base, with 4 bases of the junction left unmatched. From germline, CDR1 is MNHEY and CDR2 SMNVEV (reference sequence). The CDR3 reads CASSFRGGVQETQYF. DNA of the CDR3: TGTGCCAGCAGTTTTCGGGGGGGGGTCCAAGAGACCCAGTACTTC.

V and J are TRBV7-9 and TRBJ2-7; D gene ambiguous. V lost 8 bases to trimming and J lost 4 bases, with 15 bases between them. Germline V CDR1 and CDR2: SEHNR, FQNEAQ (reference sequence). The CDR3 sequence is 13 residues long. The CDR3 reads CASRSQLRYEQYF. The CDR3 region has the DNA TGTGCCAGCCGGAGCCAGCTGCGTTACGAGCAGTACTTC. The complete variable domain, with remaining parts taken from reference TRBV7-9 and TRBJ2-7, reads DTGVSQNPRHKITKRGQNVTFRCDPISEHNRLYWYRQTLGQGPEFLTYFQNEAQLEKSRLLSDRFSAERPKGSFSTLEIQRTEQGDSAMYLCASRSQLRYEQYFGPGTRLTVT.

The chain employs TRBV20-1 and TRBJ1-1; D not certain. The CDR3 has 11 residues. V was clipped by 3 bases and J by 4 bases, with 6 bases between them. Per the germline V gene, CDR1 is DFQATT and CDR2 is SNEGSKA (reference sequence). The CDR3 DNA reads as TGCAGTGCTAGTCTTAGCACTGAAGCTTTCTTT. Its translation is CSASLSTEAFF.

Concerning this clone itself: A much larger clone is a single base away; this may be a read error. The chain carries TRBV28 and TRBJ1-4; D remains ambiguous. V was clipped by 6 bases and J by 4 bases, with 15 bases between them. In germline, CDR1 is MDHEN, CDR2 SYDVKM. The CDR3 spans 15 residues. Here the CDR3 reads CASRPHGRHNEKLFF. In DNA form, the CDR3 reads TGTGCCAGCAGACCTCACGGACGGCATAATGAAAAACTGTTTTTT.

V gene TRBV27 combines with J gene TRBJ2-1, with 8 bases that match TRBD1. CDR3 length: 16 amino acids. From germline, CDR1 is MNHEY and CDR2 SMNVEV (reference sequence). V lost 6 bases to trimming and J lost 5 bases; unmatched junction nucleotides: 12. CDR3 DNA sequence: TGTGCCAGCAGACAAGGGACAGGATTTGTCAACAATGAGCAGTTCTTC. Encoded protein: CASRQGTGFVNNEQFF.

This clone was detected once. Given a far larger clone just one base away, this is likely a sequencing read error. The rearrangement uses TRBV27 and TRBJ1-5, with unresolved D. The CDR3 is 14 amino acids. Trimming stripped 5 bases from V and 8 bases from J, with 16 bases between. Germline-derived CDR1 and CDR2 are MNHEY and SMNVEV (reference sequence). The CDR3 DNA sequence: TGTGCCAGCAGTCCACTCGGGCGAGATAAGCCCCAGCATTTT. This sequence encodes CASSPLGRDKPQHF.

The CDR3 here is CAWGNGATYEQYF. DNA of the CDR3: TGTGCCTGGGGAAACGGGGCTACCTACGAGCAGTACTTC. The chain recombines TRBV30 with TRBJ2-7; TRBD1 or TRBD2 may be the D gene (5 bases each). The ends were cut back, 5 bases at V and 2 bases at J, with 13 bases in the middle. The germline gives CDR1 GTSNPN, CDR2 SVGIG (reference sequence). This CDR3 is 13 amino acids long.

The CDR3 protein is CASSRIAGATDTQYF. The CDR3 nucleotides read TGTGCCAGCAGTCGGATAGCGGGAGCGACAGATACGCAGTATTTT. The chain employs TRBV6-5 and TRBJ2-3, with 9 bases aligning to TRBD2. In germline, CDR1 is MNHEY, CDR2 SVGAGI. After removal of 5 bases from V and 3 bases from J, the junction contained 6 bases not matched to a gene. The CDR3 loop spans 15 amino acids.

This clone occurred a few times. The chain recombines TRBV2 with TRBJ2-7, with 14 nucleotides matching TRBD2. Germline trimming cut 5 bases from V and 6 bases from J; bases unmatched to any gene: 6. Germline lookup yields CDR1 SNHLY and CDR2 FYNNEI. The CDR3 consists of 15 residues. Here the CDR3 reads CASSRTGLAGVEQYF. The CDR3 DNA reads as TGTGCCAGCAGTAGGACGGGACTAGCGGGAGTCGAGCAGTACTTC.